The source of this T cell receptor (beta chain) is a study of technical replicates of blood from a handful of donors. Germline assignment: CDR1 SGHRS and CDR2 YFSETQ. V shed 0 bases and J 10 bases; nucleotides not matched to a gene: 6. The CDR3 has 14 amino acids. Sequenced by immunoSEQ multiplex PCR; TCRdb stores in-frame clones only, minus some. The table records tens of thousands of clones, 86% of them present only once. Source material: PBMCs. The chain carries TRBV5-1 and TRBJ2-1, with TRBD2 matching over 8 bases. This clonotype originated in a human donor in good health. Some clones in this sample may be carry-over from other donors' samples. CDR3 in DNA: TGCGCCAGCAGCTTGGGGACTAGCCCGACCGAGCAGTTCTTC. Its translation: CASSLGTSPTEQFF.